These 16 T cell receptor beta chains were sequenced from one sample in a study of neurological immune-mediated disorders. TCRdb analysed the 5' RACE reads with MiXCR anew, one entry per CDR3 protein. The sample yields fewer than 30,000 distinct CDR3 sequences, about 13% seen once. The source material was PBMCs. The source is a woman aged 55 to 70 with HTLV-1-associated myelopathy (HAM/TSP).

This clonotype was recorded many times. This chain links TRBV9 with TRBJ2-3; unclear D gene. The CDR3 spans 15 residues. Germline CDR1 SGDLS, CDR2 YYNGEE. V was shortened by 4 bases and J by 1 base, with 13 bases between the two germline ends. CDR3 DNA sequence: TGTGCCAGCAGCTCGAGGACCTTCGGCACAGATACGCAGTATTTT. As protein: CASSSRTFGTDTQYF.

In its sample, this clonotype was seen many times. The rearrangement uses TRBV20-1 and TRBJ1-1; D unresolved. Germline assignment: CDR1 DFQATT and CDR2 SNEGSKA (reference sequence). The V end was cut by 6 bases, the J end by 1 base, with 12 bases between. This CDR3 is built from 13 residues. This chain's CDR3 is CSAMRDPNTEAFF. The CDR3, as DNA: TGCAGTGCCATGAGGGATCCGAACACTGAAGCTTTCTTT.

At least ten counts were recorded for this clonotype. V and J are TRBV20-1 and TRBJ2-3; D may be TRBD1 or TRBD2 (5 bases each). This CDR3 has 14 residues. V lost 1 base to trimming and J lost 1 base, with 9 bases between them. CDR1 and CDR2 (germline): DFQATT, SNEGSKA (reference sequence). The CDR3 sequence: CSARVPGRTDTQYF. For the CDR3, the DNA is TGCAGTGCTAGAGTCCCGGGGCGCACAGATACGCAGTATTTT.

This clonotype was counted at least ten times. The CDR3 DNA reads as TGTGCCTGGAGCGTCGGCAGGGCGATGGCCGGGGAGCTGTTTTTT. This translates into CAWSVGRAMAGELFF. This sequence joins TRBV30 and TRBJ2-2; perhaps TRBD1 as D (5 bases). The CDR3 extends over 15 amino acids. Germline V CDR1 and CDR2: GTSNPN, SVGIG (reference sequence). Trimming removed 3 bases at V and 6 bases at J, with 17 bases between.

At least ten counts were recorded for this clonotype. V gene TRBV30 combines with J gene TRBJ1-5, with D unresolved. This CDR3 spans 14 amino acids. Looked up from germline, CDR1 is GTSNPN and CDR2 is SVGIG (reference sequence). The germline V and J ends were trimmed by 0 bases and 1 base, with 7 bases remaining between them. In nucleotides, the CDR3 is TGTGCCTGGAGTGTAGCCGTCAGCAATCAGCCCCAGCATTTT. As protein: CAWSVAVSNQPQHF.

This clonotype was recorded many times. DNA of the CDR3: TGCAGTGCTCCTCGGACAGGGTGGTCGAAAAACACTGAAGCTTTCTTT. As protein: CSAPRTGWSKNTEAFF. The V call is TRBV20-1, the J call TRBJ1-1, with 8 bases that match TRBD1. The length of the CDR3 is 16 residues. CDR1 and CDR2 from the germline V gene are DFQATT and SNEGSKA (reference sequence). The V gene end was trimmed by 5 bases and the J gene end by 2 bases; junction bases not matched to a gene: 13.

This clonotype was seen repeatedly, ten times or more. The rearrangement uses TRBV29-1 and TRBJ2-2; TRBD2 is a possible D gene (5 bases). The CDR3 has 11 residues. The ends were cut back, 6 bases at V and 7 bases at J, with 9 bases in the middle. Germline CDR1 reads SQVTM; CDR2 reads ANQGSEA. Written as DNA, the CDR3 is TGCAGCGTCCGGGAAGACGGGGAGCTGTTTTTT. Encoded protein: CSVREDGELFF.

This clonotype was detected ten times or more. This chain connects TRBV20-1 to TRBJ1-6, with TRBD1 as a possible D gene (5 bases). V was cut by 6 bases and J by 6 bases, with 12 bases left in between. CDR3 size: 13 residues. The germline CDR1 and CDR2 sequences are DFQATT and SNEGSKA (reference sequence). The CDR3 sequence is CSAKRGINSPLHF. In DNA form, the CDR3 reads TGCAGTGCCAAACGGGGGATTAATTCACCCCTCCACTTT.

This clonotype was seen at least ten times. The V and J genes are TRBV20-1 and TRBJ2-1; TRBD2 agrees at 8 bases. V lost 6 bases to trimming and J lost 4 bases; unmatched junction nucleotides: 11. Per germline, CDR1 DFQATT and CDR2 SNEGSKA (reference sequence). CDR3 length: 15 amino acids. CDR3 nucleotides: TGCAGTGCAGCCCCAACTAGCGGCTTATACAATGAGCAGTTCTTC. Amino acid sequence: CSAAPTSGLYNEQFF.

In this sample, this clonotype turned up many times. The chain carries TRBV29-1 and TRBJ2-3, with TRBD2 matching over 11 bases. Germline CDR1 SQVTM, CDR2 ANQGSEA. CDR3 length: 15 amino acids. V lost 5 bases, J lost 4 bases, and 8 bases stayed unmatched. In nucleotides, the CDR3 is TGCAGCGTTTCAACTAGCGGGAGATCGGCAGATACGCAGTATTTT. It specifies CSVSTSGRSADTQYF.

This clonotype has a count of ten or more. This CDR3 reads CSARVTGNTIYF. The DNA of the CDR3 is TGCAGTGCTAGAGTGACAGGAAACACCATATATTTT. The chain carries TRBV20-1 and TRBJ1-3; D remains unclear. Germline CDR1 reads DFQATT; CDR2 reads SNEGSKA (reference sequence). Trimming removed 1 base at V and 4 bases at J, with 5 bases between. The CDR3 spans 12 residues.

This clonotype is medium-sized (0.01 to 0.1%). The rearrangement links TRBV20-1 to TRBJ1-2, with D perhaps TRBD1 (6 bases). This CDR3 has 14 amino acids. V was clipped by 6 bases and J by 0 bases, with 14 bases between them. CDR1 DFQATT and CDR2 SNEGSKA come from the germline V gene (reference sequence). The CDR3 here is CSAVSGAPNYGYTF. CDR3 DNA: TGCAGTGCCGTCTCAGGGGCCCCTAACTATGGCTACACCTTC.

The table lists this clonotype with many counts. The V call is TRBV6-4, the J call TRBJ2-3; D is possibly TRBD2 (5 bases). CDR1 and CDR2 from the germline V gene are MRHNA and SNTAGT. CDR3 length equals 15 residues. Trimming removed 0 bases from V and 2 bases from J, with 9 bases in between. In DNA form, the CDR3 reads TGTGCCAGCAGTGACTCGCGGGCCCCCACAGATACGCAGTATTTT. This gives the protein CASSDSRAPTDTQYF.

This clonotype was found many times. The CDR3 DNA reads TGCAGTGCTAGGGAGGGGGTTGACACTGAAGCTTTCTTT. It specifies CSAREGVDTEAFF. The V gene is TRBV20-1, the J gene TRBJ1-1; a possible D gene is TRBD1 (6 bases). This CDR3 has 13 residues. Germline CDR1 is DFQATT and CDR2 is SNEGSKA (reference sequence). Trimming took off 3 bases at V and 3 bases at J, with 11 bases between the two ends.

This clonotype was recorded many times. The J gene is TRBJ1-1, the V gene TRBV2; TRBD1 might be the D (5 bases). The V and J ends lost 3 bases and 6 bases respectively, with 11 bases between them. There are 13 residues in the CDR3. Germline V gives CDR1 SNHLY, CDR2 FYNNEI. This CDR3 reads CASSDRVGAEAFF. In nucleotides, the CDR3 is TGTGCCAGCAGTGACAGGGTAGGGGCTGAAGCTTTCTTT. The full variable domain, in which reference TRBV2 and TRBJ1-1 provide the parts outside the CDR3, is EPEVTQTPSHQVTQMGQEVILRCVPISNHLYFYWYRQILGQKVEFLVSFYNNEISEKSEIFDDQFSVERPDGSNFTLKIRSTKLEDSAMYFCASSDRVGAEAFFGQGTRLTVV.

In its sample, this clonotype is medium-sized. This sequence joins TRBV5-1 and TRBJ2-3; 7 nucleotides agree with TRBD1. The CDR3 sequence is 16 residues long. Trimming at V came to 4 bases and at J to 2 bases, leaving 10 bases not matched to a gene. Germline V gene sequence: CDR1 SGHRS, CDR2 YFSETQ. The chain's CDR3 is CASSPRGGPDTDTQYF. CDR3 coding DNA: TGCGCCAGCAGCCCTCGAGGGGGCCCCGACACAGATACGCAGTATTTT.